This T cell receptor beta chain was captured in a study of T-cell memory formation after mild COVID-19. Study-level information: TCR clusters showed largely donor specificity.

Study-level results: Day 15 to 85 contracting clones showed balanced CD4/CD8; later expanders leaned CD4+. Pre-infection memory already had some responding clones, implying cross-reactive memory joined.

Comments on this clonotype: Its antigen is unknown.

The V gene's germline CDR1 is SGHVS and CDR2 FQNEAQ. The CDR3 is 14 amino acids. V lost 0 bases to trimming and J lost 5 bases, with 10 bases between them. TCRdb analysed the 5' RACE reads with MiXCR anew, one entry per CDR3 protein. The table lists around 190,000 distinct CDR3 sequences, 18% of them singletons. This TCR was recovered from a man aged 18 to 29 who had mild COVID-19 (a few samples of this study predate the infection). Cell type and time point are not known. The sequencing input was PBMCs or a T cell subset sorted from them (not recorded which). The rearrangement uses TRBV7-8 and TRBJ1-1, with D maybe TRBD1 (5 bases). This chain's CDR3 is CASSLALHRTEAFF. The CDR3 DNA reads as TGTGCCAGCAGCTTAGCCCTGCACAGGACTGAAGCTTTCTTT.